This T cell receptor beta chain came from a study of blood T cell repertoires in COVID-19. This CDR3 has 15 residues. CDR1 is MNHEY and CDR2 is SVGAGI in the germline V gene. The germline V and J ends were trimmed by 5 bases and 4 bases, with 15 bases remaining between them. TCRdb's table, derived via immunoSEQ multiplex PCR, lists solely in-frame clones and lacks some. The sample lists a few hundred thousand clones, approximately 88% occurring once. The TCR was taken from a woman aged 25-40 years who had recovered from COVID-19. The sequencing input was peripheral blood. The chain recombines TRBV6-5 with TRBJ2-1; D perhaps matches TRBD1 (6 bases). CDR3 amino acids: CASSPGTLSYNEQFF. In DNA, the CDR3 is TGTGCCAGCAGTCCCGGGACACTATCTTACAATGAGCAGTTCTTC.